This is a list of T cell receptor beta chains from one sample in a study of spatial heterogeneity in lung cancer. TCRdb passed the 5' RACE reads through MiXCR, listing each CDR3 protein once. The sample contains about 6,000 distinct CDR3 sequences, 12% to 15% of which appear only once. The sample here was lung tumor tissue, taken at surgery. The receptor set was obtained from a male donor with early-stage non-small cell lung cancer. The CDR3 runs from the conserved cysteine through the conserved F or W. D genes are given only for firm matches. The size of a clone is reported for some rows only, either as once, few or many, or as a class for expanded clones.

cdr3_nt: TGTGCCGTACGGGACGGAACAGATACGCAGTATTTT
cdr3_aa: CAVRDGTDTQYF
v_call: TRBV27
j_call: TRBJ2-3
clone_size: medium-sized
d_call: -

cdr3_nt: TGCGCCAGCAGCTTGGAGCTCGCGGAGACCCAGTACTTC
cdr3_aa: CASSLELAETQYF
v_call: TRBV5-1
j_call: TRBJ2-5
clone_size: many
d_call: -

cdr3_nt: TGTGCCAGCAGTTTCGAAGGCTCACCCCTCCACTTT
cdr3_aa: CASSFEGSPLHF
v_call: TRBV28
j_call: TRBJ1-6
clone_size: many
d_call: -

cdr3_nt: TGTGCCAGCAGCTGGGCGGGGGGGCATTCCTACGAGCAGTACTTC
cdr3_aa: CASSWAGGHSYEQYF
v_call: TRBV7-9
j_call: TRBJ2-7
clone_size: many
d_call: TRBD2

cdr3_nt: TGTGCCAGCAGCGTAGGTGGTAGCGCCTACGAGCAGTACTTC
cdr3_aa: CASSVGGSAYEQYF
v_call: TRBV9
j_call: TRBJ2-7
clone_size: medium-sized
d_call: -

cdr3_nt: TGTGCCAGCAGCAAAGGTTGTGGGAGCAACACCGGGGAGCTGTTTTTT
cdr3_aa: CASSKGCGSNTGELFF
v_call: TRBV21-1
j_call: TRBJ2-2
clone_size: many
d_call: -

cdr3_nt: TGTGCCAGCAGTTTTCGGATCAGCGGGAGCTCCTACGAGCAGTACTTC
cdr3_aa: CASSFRISGSSYEQYF
v_call: TRBV12-3/TRBV12-4
j_call: TRBJ2-7
clone_size: many
d_call: TRBD2

cdr3_nt: TGTGCCAGCAGTTTCCAGACTAGCGGGAAGGGCGAGCAGTACTTC
cdr3_aa: CASSFQTSGKGEQYF
v_call: TRBV27
j_call: TRBJ2-7
clone_size: medium-sized
d_call: TRBD2

cdr3_nt: TGTGCCAGCAGTTACTTGGGGAATGAGCAGTTCTTC
cdr3_aa: CASSYLGNEQFF
v_call: TRBV6-5
j_call: TRBJ2-1
clone_size: many
d_call: -

cdr3_nt: TGCGCCAGCAGCCAGACTTCCTACGAGCAGTACTTC
cdr3_aa: CASSQTSYEQYF
v_call: TRBV5-1
j_call: TRBJ2-7
clone_size: -
d_call: -

cdr3_nt: TGCAGCGTTGCGAGGACAGTTGGCGAGCAGTACTTC
cdr3_aa: CSVARTVGEQYF
v_call: TRBV29-1
j_call: TRBJ2-7
clone_size: medium-sized
d_call: -

cdr3_nt: TGTGCCAGCAGTTGGGGCGGATTTGGGGGGGTAGAGACCCAGTACTTC
cdr3_aa: CASSWGGFGGVETQYF
v_call: TRBV28
j_call: TRBJ2-5
clone_size: many
d_call: TRBD2

cdr3_nt: TGTGCCAGCAGCCAGAAGGGAGCCGGGACTAGCGGCTACAATGAGCAGTTCTTC
cdr3_aa: CASSQKGAGTSGYNEQFF
v_call: TRBV3-1
j_call: TRBJ2-1
clone_size: many
d_call: TRBD2

cdr3_nt: TGTGCCAGCAGCTTAAACAGGCAAGAGACCCAGTACTTC
cdr3_aa: CASSLNRQETQYF
v_call: TRBV7-3
j_call: TRBJ2-5
clone_size: -
d_call: -

cdr3_nt: TGCAGTGCTGAAGGGGATGGCGAGACCCAGTACTTC
cdr3_aa: CSAEGDGETQYF
v_call: TRBV20-1
j_call: TRBJ2-5
clone_size: few
d_call: -

cdr3_nt: TGTGCCAGCAGTGACCGGGAGGGTGACATTCAGTACTTC
cdr3_aa: CASSDREGDIQYF
v_call: TRBV2
j_call: TRBJ2-4
clone_size: medium-sized
d_call: TRBD2

cdr3_nt: TGTGCAGCTGGACAGAGCAATCAGCCCCAGCATTTT
cdr3_aa: CAAGQSNQPQHF
v_call: TRBV28
j_call: TRBJ1-5
clone_size: -
d_call: -

cdr3_nt: TGCAGTGCTACACTTAACAGTGGCAATCAGCCCCAGCATTTT
cdr3_aa: CSATLNSGNQPQHF
v_call: TRBV20-1
j_call: TRBJ1-5
clone_size: medium-sized
d_call: -

cdr3_nt: TGTGCCAGCAGCTTGGGACTAGCGGAAGAGACCCAGTACTTC
cdr3_aa: CASSLGLAEETQYF
v_call: TRBV7-9
j_call: TRBJ2-5
clone_size: -
d_call: TRBD2

cdr3_nt: TGTGCCAGCAGCAAAGCGGAGATTTACGAGCAGTACTTC
cdr3_aa: CASSKAEIYEQYF
v_call: TRBV3-1
j_call: TRBJ2-7
clone_size: medium-sized
d_call: -

cdr3_nt: TGTGCCAGCAGCCCTACCCGAGGGGGGGCAGATACGCAGTATTTT
cdr3_aa: CASSPTRGGADTQYF
v_call: TRBV7-9
j_call: TRBJ2-3
clone_size: medium-sized
d_call: -

cdr3_nt: TGTGCCAGCAGTTTGATAGCGGGATTCATTGAGCAGTTCTTC
cdr3_aa: CASSLIAGFIEQFF
v_call: TRBV27
j_call: TRBJ2-1
clone_size: many
d_call: TRBD2

cdr3_nt: TGTGCCAGCAGCCAAGAGAGATACGCGGATACGCAGTATTTT
cdr3_aa: CASSQERYADTQYF
v_call: TRBV3-1
j_call: TRBJ2-3
clone_size: -
d_call: -

cdr3_nt: TGTGCCAGCAGTGACGGGGGGCCGGAAGATACGCAGTATTTT
cdr3_aa: CASSDGGPEDTQYF
v_call: TRBV6-1
j_call: TRBJ2-3
clone_size: many
d_call: -

cdr3_nt: TGTGCCAGCAGTTTACGGGCAGGGGGCGATCAGCCCCAGCATTTT
cdr3_aa: CASSLRAGGDQPQHF
v_call: TRBV12-3/TRBV12-4
j_call: TRBJ1-5
clone_size: medium-sized
d_call: TRBD1

cdr3_nt: TGTGCCATCAGTGAGACACTACATGGCTACACCTTC
cdr3_aa: CAISETLHGYTF
v_call: TRBV10-3
j_call: TRBJ1-2
clone_size: -
d_call: -

cdr3_nt: TGCAGTGCTAGACAACCGGGACCCATCACCGGGGAGCTGTTTTTT
cdr3_aa: CSARQPGPITGELFF
v_call: TRBV20-1
j_call: TRBJ2-2
clone_size: few
d_call: -

cdr3_nt: TGCAGCGTTGGGTTCCGGACAGCGAACACTGAAGCTTTCTTT
cdr3_aa: CSVGFRTANTEAFF
v_call: TRBV29-1
j_call: TRBJ1-1
clone_size: few
d_call: -

cdr3_nt: TGTGCCAGCAGCTTAGTGGGGGGAGCCAGCACAGATACGCAGTATTTT
cdr3_aa: CASSLVGGASTDTQYF
v_call: TRBV7-3
j_call: TRBJ2-3
clone_size: medium-sized
d_call: -

cdr3_nt: TGTGCCACCAGCAGAGGGGGGATACAGGGAGTGGCAGCTTTCTTT
cdr3_aa: CATSRGGIQGVAAFF
v_call: TRBV15
j_call: TRBJ1-1
clone_size: medium-sized
d_call: -

cdr3_nt: TGTGCCAGCAGCTTAGGGGTAGCGGGAGTAGAGACCCAGTACTTC
cdr3_aa: CASSLGVAGVETQYF
v_call: TRBV7-2
j_call: TRBJ2-5
clone_size: medium-sized
d_call: TRBD2

cdr3_nt: TGCAGTGCTAGAGTCCGAACAGGGTCACAAGAGACCCAGTACTTC
cdr3_aa: CSARVRTGSQETQYF
v_call: TRBV20-1
j_call: TRBJ2-5
clone_size: medium-sized
d_call: -

cdr3_nt: TGCGCCAGCAGCTTAGGTCACCGCTCGGAGACCCAGTACTTC
cdr3_aa: CASSLGHRSETQYF
v_call: TRBV5-1
j_call: TRBJ2-5
clone_size: few
d_call: -

cdr3_nt: TGTGCCACCAAAGGAGGGTCCACTAACTATGGCTACACCTTC
cdr3_aa: CATKGGSTNYGYTF
v_call: TRBV27
j_call: TRBJ1-2
clone_size: medium-sized
d_call: -

cdr3_nt: TGTGCCAGCAGCGCGCGACTAGCGGGGACATCCAATGAGCAGTTCTTC
cdr3_aa: CASSARLAGTSNEQFF
v_call: TRBV7-9
j_call: TRBJ2-1
clone_size: medium-sized
d_call: TRBD2